The T cell receptor beta chain described here comes from a study of blood T cell repertoires in COVID-19. Study in general: The study drew acute and convalescent COVID-19 samples from the United States, Italy and Spain.

Original processing methods: Reference gene primer amplification gave nucleated cell count estimates. Produced via immunoSEQ multiplex PCR; TCRdb's table is partial and in-frame only. V, J and clone size were drawn from that table, and D and trimming were deduced from the DNA. The table records around 65,000 clones, roughly 93% of them present only once. This clone was seen only once. This CDR3 has 14 amino acids. Germline V gives CDR1 SEHNR, CDR2 FQNEAQ (reference sequence). The J segment lost 12 bases and the V segment lost 0 bases, leaving 5 bases of the junction unmatched. The V call is TRBV7-9, the J call TRBJ1-5; TRBD1 matches at 10 bases. The clonotype was recovered from a human donor in a cohort sampled during active COVID-19. Input material: peripheral blood. CDR3 loop: CASSLASTGGSQHF. DNA of the CDR3: TGTGCCAGCAGCTTAGCCTCGACAGGGGGCAGCCAGCATTTT. The entire variable domain, with the rest obtained from reference TRBV7-9 and TRBJ1-5, is as follows: DTGVSQNPRHKITKRGQNVTFRCDPISEHNRLYWYRQTLGQGPEFLTYFQNEAQLEKSRLLSDRFSAERPKGSFSTLEIQRTEQGDSAMYLCASSLASTGGSQHFGDGTRLSIL.